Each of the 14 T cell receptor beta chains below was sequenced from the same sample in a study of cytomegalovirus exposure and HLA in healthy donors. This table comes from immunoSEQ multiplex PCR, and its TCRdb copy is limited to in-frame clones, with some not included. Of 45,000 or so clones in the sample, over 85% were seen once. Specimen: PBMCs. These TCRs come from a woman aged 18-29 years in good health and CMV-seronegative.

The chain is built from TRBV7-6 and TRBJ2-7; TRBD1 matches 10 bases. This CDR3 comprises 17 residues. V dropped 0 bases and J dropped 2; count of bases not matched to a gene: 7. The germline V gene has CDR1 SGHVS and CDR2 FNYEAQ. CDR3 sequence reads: CASSLAPPGQGAYEQYF. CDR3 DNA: TGTGCCAGCAGCTTAGCGCCCCCCGGACAGGGGGCCTACGAGCAGTACTTC.

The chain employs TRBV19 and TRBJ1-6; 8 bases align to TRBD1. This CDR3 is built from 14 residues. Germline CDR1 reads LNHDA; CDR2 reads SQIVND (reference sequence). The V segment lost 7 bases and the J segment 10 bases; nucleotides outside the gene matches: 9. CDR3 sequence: CASTPGGVGSPLHF. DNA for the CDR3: TGTGCCAGTACCCCAGGGGGCGTTGGATCACCCCTCCACTTT.

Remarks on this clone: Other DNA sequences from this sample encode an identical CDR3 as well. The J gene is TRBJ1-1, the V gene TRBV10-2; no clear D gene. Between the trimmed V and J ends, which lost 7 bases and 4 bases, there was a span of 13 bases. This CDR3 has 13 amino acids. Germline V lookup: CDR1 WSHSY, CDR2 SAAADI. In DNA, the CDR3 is TGCGCCAGCAAAGAGTTTAGCCCCACTGAAGCTTTCTTT. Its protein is CASKEFSPTEAFF.

CDR3 sequence reads: CASSSIRGLNTGELFF. CDR3 nucleotides: TGTGCCAGCAGCTCGATAAGGGGATTGAACACCGGGGAGCTGTTTTTT. This chain joins TRBV7-9 and TRBJ2-2; the D gene is possibly TRBD1 (5 bases). Germline CDR1 SEHNR, CDR2 FQNEAQ (reference sequence). The V end was cut by 4 bases, the J end by 1 base, with 13 bases between. This CDR3 comprises 16 residues.

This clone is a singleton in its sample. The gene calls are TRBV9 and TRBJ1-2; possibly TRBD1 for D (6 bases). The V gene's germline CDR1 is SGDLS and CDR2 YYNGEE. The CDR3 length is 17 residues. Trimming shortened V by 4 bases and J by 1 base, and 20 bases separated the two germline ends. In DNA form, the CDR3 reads TGTGCCAGCAGCCAAACCCGTCCCGGACAGCTTAACTATGGCTACACCTTC. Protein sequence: CASSQTRPGQLNYGYTF.

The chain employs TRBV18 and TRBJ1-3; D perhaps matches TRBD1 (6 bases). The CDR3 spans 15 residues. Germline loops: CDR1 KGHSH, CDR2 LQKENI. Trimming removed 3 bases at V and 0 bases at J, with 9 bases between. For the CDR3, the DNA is TGTGCCAGCTCACCTACAGGGATCTCTGGAAACACCATATATTTT. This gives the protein CASSPTGISGNTIYF.

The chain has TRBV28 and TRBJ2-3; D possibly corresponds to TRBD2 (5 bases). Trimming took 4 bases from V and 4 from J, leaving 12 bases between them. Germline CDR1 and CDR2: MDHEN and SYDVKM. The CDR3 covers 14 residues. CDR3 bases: TGTGCCAGCAGTTATGGTAGCGAGGCAGATACGCAGTATTTT. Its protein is CASSYGSEADTQYF.

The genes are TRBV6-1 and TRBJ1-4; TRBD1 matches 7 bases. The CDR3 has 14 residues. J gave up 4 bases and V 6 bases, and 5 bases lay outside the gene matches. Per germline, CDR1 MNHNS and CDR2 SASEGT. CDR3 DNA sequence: TGTGCCAGCAGGGGGGGACAGATTAATGAAAAACTGTTTTTT. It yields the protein CASRGGQINEKLFF.

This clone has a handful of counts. CDR3 in amino acids: CATDRGDKYEQYF. The CDR3, as DNA: TGTGCCACGGACAGGGGCGATAAATACGAGCAGTACTTC. This rearrangement joins TRBV2 to TRBJ2-7; 9 bases agree with TRBD1. Trimming cost V 10 bases and J 4 bases; bases outside gene matches: 8. This CDR3 has 13 amino acids. Germline CDR1 is SNHLY and CDR2 is FYNNEI.

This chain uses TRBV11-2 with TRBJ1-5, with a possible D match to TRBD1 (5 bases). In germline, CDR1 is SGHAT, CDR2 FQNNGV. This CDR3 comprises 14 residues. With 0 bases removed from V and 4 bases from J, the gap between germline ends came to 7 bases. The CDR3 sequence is CASSLDTGNQPQHF. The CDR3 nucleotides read TGTGCCAGCAGCTTAGATACAGGTAATCAGCCCCAGCATTTT.

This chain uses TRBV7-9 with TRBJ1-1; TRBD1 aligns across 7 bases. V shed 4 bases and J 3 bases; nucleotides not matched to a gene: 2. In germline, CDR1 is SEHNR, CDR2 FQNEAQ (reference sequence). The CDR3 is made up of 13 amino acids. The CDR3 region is CASSSGGYTEAFF. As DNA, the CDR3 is TGTGCCAGCAGCTCAGGGGGGTACACTGAAGCTTTCTTT.

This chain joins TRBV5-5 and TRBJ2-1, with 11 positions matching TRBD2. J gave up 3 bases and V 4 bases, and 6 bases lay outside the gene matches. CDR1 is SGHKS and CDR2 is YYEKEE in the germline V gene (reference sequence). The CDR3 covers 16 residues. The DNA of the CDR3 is TGTGCCAGCAGCGCCATAGCGGGGGGGAGCTACAATGAGCAGTTCTTC. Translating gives CASSAIAGGSYNEQFF.

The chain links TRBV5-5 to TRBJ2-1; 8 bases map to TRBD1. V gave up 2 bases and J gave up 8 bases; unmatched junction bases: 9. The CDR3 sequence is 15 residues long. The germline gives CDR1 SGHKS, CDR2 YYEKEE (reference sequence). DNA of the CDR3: TGTGCCAGCAGCTTTACCCCAGGGGGCCTTGATGAGCAGTTCTTC. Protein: CASSFTPGGLDEQFF.

The CDR3 loop reads CASSSGLADTDTQYF. The CDR3, as DNA: TGTGCCAGCAGCTCGGGACTAGCGGACACAGATACGCAGTATTTT. The chain recombines TRBV4-2 with TRBJ2-3; 11 bases agree with TRBD2. The CDR3 totals 15 residues. The germline V gene encodes CDR1 LGHNA and CDR2 YNFKEQ. The V segment lost 5 bases and the J segment 2 bases; nucleotides outside the gene matches: 3.